This passage covers 13 T cell receptor beta chains from one sample sequenced in a study of T-cell reconstitution after alpha-beta-depleted transplantation in children. Unique molecular identifiers tagged the TCRbeta library. TCRdb independently ran MiXCR on the PCR reads; one entry per CDR3 protein. The table has around 200,000 distinct CDR3 sequences, about 15% seen once; the top ten hold about two fifths. This specimen consisted of PBMCs, mostly from graft donor cells, obtained 360 days after TCRalphabeta/CD19-depleted stem cell transplant. All receptors derive from a male patient under 10 years old who had a stem cell transplant for acute lymphoblastic leukemia, so the T cells may come from the graft donor.

J is TRBJ1-2 and V is TRBV28; D is ambiguous. The CDR3 has 13 residues. Per germline, CDR1 MDHEN and CDR2 SYDVKM. Trimming took 2 bases from V and 4 from J, leaving 8 bases between them. CDR3 nucleotide sequence: TGTGCCAGCAGTTTACTTAAACCCTATGGCTACACCTTC. Its protein is CASSLLKPYGYTF.

The chain uses TRBV6-2 or TRBV6-3 and TRBJ2-5, with a weak D call TRBD1 (6 bases). CDR3 length: 13 residues. CDR1 is MNHEY, CDR2 SVGEGT, per germline. Trimming cost V 7 bases and J 5 bases, with 14 bases left between them. The CDR3 DNA follows: TGTGCCAGCATAAGTCAGGGGACGGAGACCCAGTACTTC. The encoded protein is CASISQGTETQYF.

The V gene is TRBV5-1, the J gene TRBJ2-3; 9 bases map to TRBD2. Germline values: CDR1 SGHRS, CDR2 YFSETQ. With 0 bases clipped from V and 1 base from J, the junction kept 6 bases outside the gene matches. This CDR3 has 17 residues. The CDR3: CASSLAGGGAGTDTQYF. The CDR3 DNA reads TGCGCCAGCAGCTTGGCTGGCGGGGGGGCCGGCACAGATACGCAGTATTTT.

The table lists this clonotype with a few counts. The CDR3 bases are TGCGCCAGCAAAGGATCATCGAACACCGGGGAGCTGTTTTTT. It yields the protein CASKGSSNTGELFF. The chain couples TRBV5-1 to TRBJ2-2; D not certain. Trimming removed 6 bases from V and 0 bases from J, with 9 bases in between. Germline CDR1 SGHRS, CDR2 YFSETQ. This CDR3 is 14 amino acids long. The whole variable domain, filled in from reference TRBV5-1 and TRBJ2-2, reads KAGVTQTPRYLIKTRGQQVTLSCSPISGHRSVSWYQQTPGQGLQFLFEYFSETQRNKGNFPGRFSGRQFSNSRSEMNVSTLELGDSALYLCASKGSSNTGELFFGEGSRLTVL.

This clonotype has more than one count but fewer than ten. The V gene is TRBV10-3, the J gene TRBJ2-3; 7 bases match TRBD2. Germline assignment: CDR1 ENHRY and CDR2 SYGVKD. The V gene end was trimmed by 4 bases and the J gene end by 2 bases; junction bases not matched to a gene: 3. The CDR3 spans 14 residues. The DNA of the CDR3 is TGTGCCATCAGTGGAGCGGGGCTCACAGATACGCAGTATTTT. Its protein product is CAISGAGLTDTQYF.

This clonotype was seen more than once but under ten times. V usage is TRBV7-2 and J usage is TRBJ2-7; possible D gene TRBD2, 6 bases. The CDR3 is made up of 12 amino acids. The ends were cut back, 7 bases at V and 6 bases at J, with 13 bases in the middle. Germline-derived CDR1 and CDR2 are SGHTA and FQGNSA. The CDR3 DNA sequence: TGTGCCAGCAAACGGGGGACGGGCGAGCAGTACTTC. This codes for CASKRGTGEQYF. Full variable domain (remainder filled in from reference TRBV7-2 and TRBJ2-7): GAGVSQSPSNKVTEKGKDVELRCDPISGHTALYWYRQSLGQGLEFLIYFQGNSAPDKSGLPSDRFSAERTGGSVSTLTIQRTQQEDSAVYLCASKRGTGEQYFGPGTRLTVT.

This chain uses TRBV2 with TRBJ1-5, with 8 bases fitting TRBD1. This CDR3 has 15 residues. CDR1 is SNHLY, CDR2 FYNNEI, per germline. V shed 6 bases and J 5 bases; nucleotides not matched to a gene: 9. This chain's CDR3 is CASSEQGGKYQPQHF. In nucleotides, the CDR3 is TGTGCCAGCAGCGAACAGGGGGGGAAATATCAGCCCCAGCATTTT.

In this sample, this clonotype turned up many times. The CDR3 here is CASTDFRGRISGELFF. In DNA form, the CDR3 reads TGCGCCAGCACCGACTTCAGGGGGCGGATCTCCGGGGAGCTGTTTTTT. This chain connects TRBV5-1 to TRBJ2-2; 8 positions match TRBD1. The CDR3 extends over 16 amino acids. Per the germline V gene, CDR1 is SGHRS and CDR2 is YFSETQ. The V and J ends lost 6 bases and 6 bases, in that order; junction bases with no gene match: 13.

The chain is built from TRBV29-1 and TRBJ2-7, with D perhaps TRBD1 (5 bases). The CDR3 covers 11 residues. From germline, CDR1 is SQVTM and CDR2 ANQGSEA. V was cut by 1 base and J by 6 bases, with 7 bases left in between. The CDR3 bases are TGCAGCGTTGAAGGGGGCGGCGAGCAGTACTTC. It encodes CSVEGGGEQYF.

This clonotype was counted only a few times. The V and J genes are TRBV29-1 and TRBJ2-3, with D possibly matching TRBD1 (5 bases). The CDR3 runs to 14 residues. V gave up 4 bases and J gave up 3 bases, with 14 bases separating them. Germline V lookup: CDR1 SQVTM, CDR2 ANQGSEA. The CDR3 reads CSVVRPSGTDTQYF. The CDR3 nucleotides read TGCAGCGTTGTTAGGCCCTCAGGGACAGATACGCAGTATTTT.

The V call is TRBV6-5, the J call TRBJ1-1, with D uncertain. Trimming took 4 bases from V and 0 from J, leaving 15 bases between them. The CDR3 extends over 16 amino acids. Germline-derived CDR1 and CDR2 are MNHEY and SVGAGI. CDR3 nucleotide sequence: TGTGCCAGCAGTTCGCGAAAACAGTCCATGAACACTGAAGCTTTCTTT. This translates into CASSSRKQSMNTEAFF.

The chain is built from TRBV5-1 and TRBJ2-4; the match to TRBD2 covers 11 bases. The junction had 3 bases not matched to a gene; V was cut back by 0 bases and J by 1 base. The CDR3 has 17 residues. Germline lookup yields CDR1 SGHRS and CDR2 YFSETQ. Here the CDR3 reads CASSLGGLAGAKNIQYF. CDR3 in DNA: TGCGCCAGCAGCTTGGGCGGACTAGCGGGTGCCAAAAACATTCAGTACTTC.

A few counts support this clonotype. The chain links TRBV7-2 to TRBJ2-7; 7 nucleotides agree with TRBD2. Germline CDR1 and CDR2: SGHTA and FQGNSA. V lost 6 bases and J lost 2; bases outside the gene matches: 7. This CDR3 has 14 amino acids. CDR3 bases: TGTGCCAGCAGATCTAGCGGAGGAACCTACGAGCAGTACTTC. It encodes CASRSSGGTYEQYF.